A selection of T cell receptor beta chains follows, all from one sample in a study of Graves' ophthalmopathy and Graves' hyperthyroidism. MiXCR was run by TCRdb on the multiplex PCR reads, yielding one entry per CDR3 protein. Here the sample spans 600,000 to 650,000 distinct CDR3 sequences, about a fifth being singletons. Input material: peripheral blood. The receptors come from a woman under 30 with stable Graves' hyperthyroidism. Some clones in this sample may be carry-over from other donors' samples. Each CDR3 is given without its conserved first and last residue. The order of the fields is CDR3 length, J gene, V gene, CDR3 protein.

>13|TRBJ1-2|TRBV20-1
SARVPEEATGGYT
>14|TRBJ1-5|TRBV6-1
ASSANPDRVDQPQH
>13|TRBJ2-7|TRBV11-3
ASSLRPGASYEQY
>12|TRBJ1-6|TRBV5-1
ASTPDPGDSPLH
>13|TRBJ2-5|TRBV6-1
ASSRAKSGGETQY
>12|TRBJ1-2|TRBV6-1
ASRSGQGSYGYT
>16|TRBJ2-7|TRBV12-3/TRBV12-4
ASSGTQDVAGVYYEQY
>13|TRBJ2-2|TRBV9
ASSVEGVNTGELF
>17|TRBJ2-6|TRBV5-1
ASSWGLAGALSGANVLT
>9|TRBJ2-7|TRBV27
ASSSSGEQY
>15|TRBJ2-5|TRBV6-1
ASSGTSGGTLQETQY
>12|TRBJ2-7|TRBV7-3
ASSPYDASYEQY
>15|TRBJ2-7|TRBV12-3/TRBV12-4
ASSLRLAGVGSYEQY
>13|TRBJ2-7|TRBV6-6
ARRDRGDRGYEQY
>13|TRBJ1-2|TRBV7-3
ASSPIGAGKDGYT
>11|TRBJ2-7|TRBV6-1
ASAGTSLYEQY
>13|TRBJ1-3|TRBV19
ASSRDSGSGNTIY
>11|TRBJ2-2|TRBV6-1
AREGGPTGELF
>12|TRBJ1-2|TRBV6-5
ASSYGRDIPPNT
>14|TRBJ1-5|TRBV10-3
AISESRPGAYQPQH
>13|TRBJ1-2|TRBV7-8
ASSLRGYLNYGYT
>12|TRBJ2-7|TRBV25-1
ASSAYTGMYEQY
>12|TRBJ2-7|TRBV18
ASSPRDGNYEQY
>10|TRBJ1-1|TRBV30
AAGRANTEAF
>14|TRBJ1-2|TRBV6-2/TRBV6-3
ASSWTPGLQARGYT
>12|TRBJ1-2|TRBV5-1
ASSIDSGRGGYT
>15|TRBJ1-5|TRBV6-1
ASSELPGTGLNQPQH
>14|TRBJ2-7|TRBV15
ATSRESGSGSDEQY
>13|TRBJ1-1|TRBV20-1
SAFWALGPGTEAF
>13|TRBJ1-6|TRBV28
ASTDGTGRDGPLH
>13|TRBJ2-7|TRBV28
ASSLPRRGTYEQY
>17|TRBJ2-5|TRBV11-1
ASSLVRSRTGDFRETQY
>14|TRBJ2-5|TRBV27
ASSYLAGDNQETQY
>10|TRBJ1-6|TRBV12-3/TRBV12-4
ASSFDSSPLH
>14|TRBJ1-5|TRBV28
AISEGGPGLDQPQH
>12|TRBJ2-5|TRBV6-1
ASRIGRNQETQY
>14|TRBJ2-7|TRBV20-1
SARAGTSGRVLGGY
>13|TRBJ1-2|TRBV6-1
ASSEAAGPTRGYT
>12|TRBJ1-2|TRBV30
AWSRLVANYGYT
>10|TRBJ2-7|TRBV30
AWSRTSYEQY
>13|TRBJ2-7|TRBV19
ASSIMSGEGYEQY
>12|TRBJ1-2|TRBV4-3
ASSQEIGNYGYT
>12|TRBJ2-7|TRBV5-6
ASSLWGAIYEQY
>14|TRBJ1-1|TRBV7-3
ASSLSARSGDTEAF
>12|TRBJ2-7|TRBV7-9
ASSLPDTSYEQY
>13|TRBJ2-7|TRBV3-1
ASSRGPDGTYEQY
>11|TRBJ1-5|TRBV12-3/TRBV12-4
ASSYTDNQPQH
>9|TRBJ1-5|TRBV18
ANPRDQPQH
>13|TRBJ1-2|TRBV20-1
SARPRGGAAWGYT
>11|TRBJ1-5|TRBV12-3/TRBV12-4
ASSRTWSQPQH